The clone carrying this T cell receptor beta chain was detected only a few times. The CDR3 length is 15 residues. V lost 4 bases and J 3 bases, leaving 15 bases between the germline ends. Germline V gives CDR1 LGHNA, CDR2 YSLEER. This record comes from a study of cytotoxic CD8 clonotypes in ibrutinib-treated CLL. For the study at large: Mean productive templates were about 250,000; mean productive rearrangements were roughly 90,000.

Only in-frame clones appear in the TCRdb table, and some are missing; sequencing was by immunoSEQ multiplex PCR. The sample comprises a few hundred thousand clones, roughly 79% of which are singletons, and 5.5% to 8% rests with the top ten. The V gene is TRBV4-3, the J gene TRBJ2-5; D perhaps matches TRBD1 (6 bases). The TCR sequence derives from a human donor with chronic lymphocytic leukemia. The sequencing here drew on PBMCs, taken before ibrutinib treatment. This chain's CDR3 is CASSRHRAGEETQYF. As DNA, the CDR3 is TGCGCCAGCAGCCGACACCGCGCAGGGGAAGAGACCCAGTACTTC.